The entry below gives a single T cell receptor beta chain sequence along with its context. Its cognate antigen is unknown. From the 5' RACE reads, TCRdb called clonotypes with MiXCR, one entry per CDR3 protein. The sample yields roughly 560,000 distinct CDR3 sequences, roughly 20% seen once. Trimming stripped 3 bases from V and 5 bases from J, with 15 bases between. Germline V gene lookup returns CDR1 SGDLS and CDR2 YYNGEE. CDR3 length: 15 amino acids. This sample was taken from a study of T-cell memory formation after mild COVID-19. Study conclusions and caveats: A balance of CD4 and CD8 characterized clones contracting day 15 to 85, whereas later expanders leaned CD4+.

The sequence was collected from an adult woman who had mild COVID-19 (a few samples of this study predate the infection). Cell type and time point are not known. The V call is TRBV9, the J call TRBJ2-1; the D gene is possibly TRBD2 (6 bases). Sequencing was done on a sample of PBMCs or a T cell subset sorted from them (not recorded which). As DNA, the CDR3 is TGTGCCAGCAGCGGCCGGGACTTCTTGAACAATGAGCAGTTCTTC. Protein product: CASSGRDFLNNEQFF.